This T cell receptor (beta chain) comes out of a study of shared clonotypes between healthy human individuals. Study information: Used for every donor were three CD4 naive, three CD4 memory, two CD8 naive and one CD8 memory plate.

A remark on this clone: Its matching antigen is unknown.

Study-level results: Researchers sampled only blood; tissue repertoires likely differ.

The CDR3 runs 16 residues. The junction had 11 bases not matched to a gene; V was cut back by 3 bases and J by 3 bases. CDR1 and CDR2 from the germline V gene are KGHSH and LQKENI. The assay used deep level. The material for each subset, its genomic DNA, was split evenly across several immunoSEQ plates. Here immunoSEQ multiplex PCR was the method, and the copy in TCRdb shows in-frame clones only, minus some. Of 1.4 million or so clones listed, approximately 98.5% were seen once; the top ten hold around 0.33%. The chain joins TRBV18 to TRBJ2-7; 7 nucleotides line up with TRBD1. Sequenced sample: naive CD4+ T cells sorted from blood. The subset: CD45RA+ positively selected. This TCR was recovered from a man between 25 and 39 years old in good health. The CDR3 region is CASSPRRQGLGYEQYF. As DNA, the CDR3 is TGTGCCAGCTCACCCCGTAGACAGGGTTTAGGCTACGAGCAGTACTTC.